Each of the 10 T cell receptor beta chains below was sequenced from the same sample in a study of blood T cell repertoires in COVID-19. Clones were sequenced by immunoSEQ multiplex PCR, and TCRdb holds only the in-frame ones, with some missing. The sample contains tens of thousands of clones, 65% to 80% of which appear only once. Source material: peripheral blood. The receptors were sampled from a human donor in a cohort sampled during active COVID-19.

The J gene is TRBJ2-7, the V gene TRBV11-2; D is uncertain. The CDR3 has 15 residues. With 5 bases removed from V and 0 bases from J, the gap between germline ends came to 14 bases. Germline loops: CDR1 SGHAT, CDR2 FQNNGV. The CDR3 reads CASSPERVSSYEQYF. The DNA of the CDR3 is TGTGCCAGCAGCCCAGAGCGCGTCAGCTCCTACGAGCAGTACTTC.

As for this clone: The conserved closing phenylalanine or tryptophan is absent in this CDR3, likely reflecting a read error. It is unclear where the CDR3 begins or ends on the DNA, so no DNA is shown, and the CDR3 is as TCRdb lists it. The J gene is TRBJ2-7, the V gene TRBV28; TRBD1 is the table's D call, not checked against the DNA. The CDR3 is 11 residues long, counting both termini. CDR1 and CDR2 (germline): MDHEN, SYDVKM. This chain's CDR3 is CATKFNPDSTI.

This sequence joins TRBV28 and TRBJ2-7; possible D gene TRBD2, 5 bases. Trimming left V 5 bases short and J 3 bases short, with 14 bases between. The V gene's germline CDR1 is MDHEN and CDR2 SYDVKM. This CDR3 has 14 amino acids. The CDR3 loop reads CASSDPGLNYEQYF. The CDR3 region has the DNA TGTGCCAGCAGTGACCCGGGATTAAACTACGAGCAGTACTTC.

This clone was observed a handful of times. This chain uses TRBV30 with TRBJ2-2; D is unclear. The CDR3 loop spans 12 amino acids. The V end lost 3 bases, the J end lost 4 bases, and 6 bases lay between the germline ends. The germline V gene encodes CDR1 GTSNPN and CDR2 SVGIG (reference sequence). The CDR3 nucleotides read TGTGCCTGGAGGTGGGCCACCGGGGAGCTGTTTTTT. It translates to CAWRWATGELFF.

This chain uses TRBV5-5 with TRBJ2-2, with D tentatively TRBD1 (6 bases). Trimming took off 3 bases at V and 6 bases at J, with 9 bases between the two ends. This CDR3 region has 13 residues. Germline CDR1 is SGHKS and CDR2 is YYEKEE (reference sequence). CDR3 DNA: TGTGCCAGCAGCTACAGGGCCCCCGGGGAGCTGTTTTTT. This codes for CASSYRAPGELFF.

The V and J genes are TRBV19 and TRBJ1-5; D perhaps matches TRBD1 (5 bases). Trimming removed 5 bases from V and 6 bases from J, with 20 bases in between. This CDR3 is 16 amino acids long. From germline, CDR1 is LNHDA and CDR2 SQIVND (reference sequence). The DNA for the CDR3 is TGTGCCAGTAGTCAAGATTCCAGACAGTCCGGTCAGCCCCAGCATTTT. It specifies CASSQDSRQSGQPQHF.

The chain has TRBV7-3 and TRBJ2-1; TRBD2 is a possible D gene (6 bases). CDR1 is SGHTA and CDR2 is FQGTGA in the germline V gene. The CDR3 sequence is 14 residues long. V was pared by 8 bases and J by 7 bases, with 18 bases between. CDR3 DNA sequence: TGTGCCAGCTTTTCGGGAGTCCGAGTAAATGAGCAGTTCTTC. Its protein is CASFSGVRVNEQFF. Full variable domain (missing parts from reference TRBV7-3 and TRBJ2-1): GAGVSQTPSNKVTEKGKYVELRCDPISGHTALYWYRQSLGQGPEFLIYFQGTGAADDSGLPNDRFFAVRPEGSVSTLKIQRTERGDSAVYLCASFSGVRVNEQFFGPGTRLTVL.

The chain joins TRBV24-1 to TRBJ2-2; D might be TRBD1 (6 bases). Germline V lookup: CDR1 KGHDR, CDR2 SFDVKD. The CDR3 is 17 residues long. The germline V and J ends were trimmed by 0 bases and 6 bases, with 16 bases remaining between them. In nucleotides, the CDR3 is TGTGCCACCAGTGATTTGCAAATGGGGGCGCGGGCCGGGGAGCTGTTTTTT. Translating gives CATSDLQMGARAGELFF.

The V call is TRBV6-6, the J call TRBJ1-6; a possible D gene is TRBD1 (6 bases). Trimming left V 5 bases short and J 5 bases short, with 19 bases between. This CDR3 is 17 amino acids long. The germline CDR1 and CDR2 sequences are MNHNY and SVGAGI (reference sequence). Here the CDR3 DNA reads TGTGCCAGCAGTCCACTCGCGGGGGGCCGAGATAATTCACCCCTCCACTTT. Its protein product is CASSPLAGGRDNSPLHF.

V gene TRBV25-1 combines with J gene TRBJ2-1, with 8 bases matching TRBD1. The V gene end was trimmed by 1 base and the J gene end by 6 bases; junction bases not matched to a gene: 11. CDR1 is MGHDK, CDR2 SYGVNS, per germline. This CDR3 spans 17 amino acids. As DNA, the CDR3 is TGTGCCAGCAGTGAATTAGAGGGGCGGGACAGGTCCAATGAGCAGTTCTTC. Translation gives CASSELEGRDRSNEQFF.